This T cell receptor (beta chain) was recorded in a study of T cells in localized non-small cell lung cancer. Concerning this clone itself: Its specificity is not known.

This table comes from immunoSEQ multiplex PCR, and its TCRdb copy is limited to in-frame clones, with some not included. The sample shows approximately 57,000 clones, 75% to 90% of them seen only once. The V end was cut by 2 bases, the J end by 13 bases, with 6 bases between. CDR1 is MDHEN and CDR2 is SYDVKM in the germline V gene. The CDR3 is made up of 11 amino acids. Study results and caveats: Maximal T cell clonality occurred in uninvolved adjacent lung, with tumor ranking below it.

The sequence was obtained from a woman between 35 and 70 years old with stage I lung adenocarcinoma. This rearrangement joins TRBV28 to TRBJ1-6; D uncertain. The sequenced sample was peripheral blood, obtained before any cancer treatment. The CDR3 is CASSLRPPLHF. For the CDR3, the DNA is TGTGCCAGCAGTTTAAGGCCTCCCCTCCACTTT.